The 27 T cell receptor beta chains presented below share a single source sample, sequenced in a study of blood T cells in healthy people across ages. Next came a second PCR, run for about 6 to 12 cycles, which used a sample-barcoded 5' primer along with a J-beta primer mix. TCRdb re-called the 5' RACE reads with MiXCR, one entry per CDR3 protein. The sample shows 800,000 to 1,300,000 distinct CDR3 sequences, under 30% of them seen only once. These sequences were also reported in another study, on T cells of mothers and their children.

The sample comprised blood. The receptors come from a girl aged 2 to 10 in good health.

This clonotype has only a few counts. This chain links TRBV28 with TRBJ2-1; TRBD2 agrees at 7 bases. The V and J ends lost 5 bases and 7 bases, in that order; junction bases with no gene match: 17. Germline V gives CDR1 MDHEN, CDR2 SYDVKM. The CDR3 consists of 17 residues. The CDR3 nucleotides read TGTGCCAGCAGTCCACGTTATTGGGCGGGAGTGGGGAATGAGCAGTTCTTC. Translation gives CASSPRYWAGVGNEQFF.

The J gene is TRBJ1-2, the V gene TRBV29-1; 10 nucleotides match TRBD1. The CDR3 runs to 12 residues. The junction had 3 bases not matched to a gene; V was cut back by 5 bases and J by 6 bases. Germline V lookup: CDR1 SQVTM, CDR2 ANQGSEA. This chain's CDR3 is CSVTGTGDGYTF. CDR3 DNA sequence: TGCAGCGTTACCGGGACAGGGGATGGCTACACCTTC.

The chain employs TRBV6-1 and TRBJ2-7, with 9 positions matching TRBD1. V lost 4 bases and J lost 4; bases outside the gene matches: 5. Germline V gives CDR1 MNHNS, CDR2 SASEGT. CDR3 length: 14 amino acids. The CDR3 DNA follows: TGTGCCAGCAGTGCCTACGGGACAGGGTACGAGCAGTACTTC. Protein product: CASSAYGTGYEQYF.

As concerns this clonotype: Germline is not matched at one junction end, which may reflect a read error. The chain carries TRBV11-2 and TRBJ2-5; D unclear. In germline, CDR1 is SGHAT, CDR2 FQNNGV. The CDR3 is 14 residues long. CDR3: CAGSLFGFRETQYF. CDR3 DNA sequence: TGTGCCGGCAGCTTATTCGGTTTCAGAGAGACCCAGTACTTC.

The genes are TRBV13 and TRBJ2-2; TRBD2 is a possible D gene (5 bases). Looked up from germline, CDR1 is PRHDT and CDR2 is FYEKMQ (reference sequence). This CDR3 spans 16 amino acids. V lost 1 base, J lost 0 bases, and 9 bases lay in between. The CDR3 here is CASSLVSGSNTGELFF. Written as DNA, the CDR3 is TGTGCCAGCAGCTTAGTGTCGGGATCGAACACCGGGGAGCTGTTTTTT.

This rearrangement joins TRBV5-1 to TRBJ2-5; no clear D gene. This CDR3 comprises 15 residues. The V and J ends lost 0 bases and 13 bases respectively, with 22 bases between them. CDR1 and CDR2 (germline): SGHRS, YFSETQ. CDR3 protein: CASSLDGRPSYERYF. The CDR3 DNA follows: TGCGCCAGCAGCTTGGATGGACGCCCCTCCTACGAGAGGTACTTC.

The chain couples TRBV7-9 to TRBJ2-5; 16 nucleotides align to TRBD2. The J call may be faulty, since TRBJ2-7 better matches the DNA end. The CDR3 is made up of 18 amino acids. Germline V lookup: CDR1 SEHNR, CDR2 FQNEAQ (reference sequence). CDR3 sequence: CASSPTAGLAGGPYEQYF. The CDR3 DNA is TGTGCCAGCAGCCCTACGGCGGGACTAGCGGGAGGGCCCTACGAGCAGTACTTC.

This clonotype was counted only a few times. The rearrangement uses TRBV6-5 and TRBJ2-1, with 7 bases lining up with TRBD2. This CDR3 has 13 residues. Per germline, CDR1 MNHEY and CDR2 SVGAGI. Losses at the gene ends were 2 bases for V and 10 bases for J; bases not matched to a gene: 5. The CDR3 loop reads CASSYMAGEEQFF. CDR3 DNA: TGTGCCAGCAGTTACATGGCGGGAGAAGAGCAGTTCTTC.

This clonotype was found a few times. The CDR3: CSVEYVSTGELFF. The CDR3 nucleotides read TGCAGCGTTGAATATGTGAGCACCGGGGAGCTGTTTTTT. The chain combines TRBV29-1 with TRBJ2-2; D is undetermined. This CDR3 has 13 amino acids. Per germline, CDR1 SQVTM and CDR2 ANQGSEA. V lost 2 bases to trimming and J lost 4 bases, with 8 bases between them.

This clonotype appeared a few times. This rearrangement joins TRBV5-1 to TRBJ2-1, with D maybe TRBD2 (7 bases). V was cut by 3 bases and J by 7 bases, with 17 bases left in between. CDR3 length: 15 residues. CDR1 and CDR2 (germline): SGHRS, YFSETQ. The CDR3 sequence is CASSWGGPPLNEQFF. In DNA, the CDR3 is TGCGCCAGCAGCTGGGGGGGCCCTCCGTTAAATGAGCAGTTCTTC.

This clonotype was counted only a few times. The V and J genes are TRBV5-1 and TRBJ2-7, with 10 bases fitting TRBD2. This CDR3 is built from 16 residues. CDR1 and CDR2 (germline): SGHRS, YFSETQ. Losses at the gene ends were 0 bases for V and 2 bases for J; bases not matched to a gene: 5. The CDR3 sequence: CASSLARTSGAYEQYF. Here the CDR3 DNA reads TGCGCCAGCAGCTTGGCCCGTACTAGCGGGGCCTACGAGCAGTACTTC.

This clonotype was observed a handful of times. The chain is built from TRBV5-1 and TRBJ2-2; D may match TRBD1 or TRBD2 (6 bases each). The CDR3 totals 17 residues. Germline-derived CDR1 and CDR2 are SGHRS and YFSETQ. Between the trimmed V and J ends, which lost 5 bases and 4 bases, there was a span of 21 bases. This CDR3 is CASRVGVAGGRTGELFF. The CDR3 DNA reads TGCGCCAGCAGGGTTGGCGTAGCTGGGGGGCGCACCGGGGAGCTGTTTTTT. Based on the CDR3 plus reference TRBV5-1 and TRBJ2-2, the full variable domain is KAGVTQTPRYLIKTRGQQVTLSCSPISGHRSVSWYQQTPGQGLQFLFEYFSETQRNKGNFPGRFSGRQFSNSRSEMNVSTLELGDSALYLCASRVGVAGGRTGELFFGEGSRLTVL.

V and J are TRBV13 and TRBJ2-2; 8 nucleotides align to TRBD1. The V gene's germline CDR1 is PRHDT and CDR2 FYEKMQ (reference sequence). V was pared by 5 bases and J by 5 bases, with 13 bases of the junction left unmatched. This CDR3 has 17 amino acids. The DNA of the CDR3 is TGTGCCAGCAGCCTAGACAGGGGAATGAATCCGACCGGGGAGCTGTTTTTT. This encodes CASSLDRGMNPTGELFF.

This clonotype has just a few counts. One junction end does not reproduce the germline sequence, and a read error may be involved. The CDR3 sequence: CASSRGKSTDTQYF. Here the CDR3 DNA reads TGTGCCAGCAGTAGGGGGAAAAGCACAGATACGCAATATTTT. The rearrangement uses TRBV9 and TRBJ2-3; the D gene is possibly TRBD1 (6 bases). The CDR3 extends over 14 amino acids. In germline, CDR1 is SGDLS, CDR2 YYNGEE. Full variable domain (rest looked up from reference TRBV9 and TRBJ2-3): DSGVTQTPKHLITATGQRVTLRCSPRSGDLSVYWYQQSLDQGLQFLIQYYNGEERAKGNILERFSAQQFPDLHSELNLSSLELGDSALYFCASSRGKSTDTQYFGPGTRLTVL.

The chain joins TRBV3-1 to TRBJ2-5; the D gene is possibly TRBD1 (5 bases). The CDR3 sequence is 14 residues long. The V and J ends lost 4 bases and 2 bases respectively, with 11 bases between them. Germline lookup yields CDR1 LGHDT and CDR2 YNNKEL (reference sequence). The CDR3 nucleotides read TGTGCCAGCAGCCTGCATAGACAGCAAGAGACCCAGTACTTC. Protein: CASSLHRQQETQYF.

There are a few counts of this clonotype. CDR3 sequence reads: CAISDPGTGYYEQYF. DNA for the CDR3: TGTGCCATCAGTGATCCGGGGACAGGGTACTACGAGCAGTACTTC. This chain links TRBV10-3 with TRBJ2-7; 9 bases are shared with TRBD1. The germline gives CDR1 ENHRY, CDR2 SYGVKD. With 3 bases clipped from V and 3 bases from J, the junction kept 6 bases outside the gene matches. This CDR3 region has 15 residues.

The chain links TRBV4-3 to TRBJ2-1, with 8 bases that match TRBD1. Germline V gene lookup returns CDR1 LGHNA and CDR2 YSLEER. The trim removed 0 bases at V and 2 bases at J, leaving 12 bases unmatched. This CDR3 is built from 19 residues. The CDR3 DNA reads TGCGCCAGCAGCCAAGATCAGGGCAGGGGGCTATCACCCTACAATGAGCAGTTCTTC. Translation: CASSQDQGRGLSPYNEQFF.

The chain carries TRBV6-5 and TRBJ2-5, with TRBD2 as a possible D gene (6 bases). V was clipped by 4 bases and J by 2 bases, with 20 bases between them. The CDR3 totals 17 residues. Germline CDR1 reads MNHEY; CDR2 reads SVGAGI. The CDR3 region has the DNA TGTGCCAGCAGTTCTCCCGAGCCGGGACTTCTTCAAGAGACCCAGTACTTC. This gives the protein CASSSPEPGLLQETQYF.

The V gene is TRBV5-1, the J gene TRBJ2-1; 11 positions agree with TRBD2. From germline, CDR1 is SGHRS and CDR2 YFSETQ. Germline trimming cut 4 bases from V and 2 bases from J; bases unmatched to any gene: 5. The CDR3 consists of 16 residues. The CDR3 bases are TGCGCCAGCAGCCCACTAGCGGGGGCCACCTACAATGAGCAGTTCTTC. Translated, it gives CASSPLAGATYNEQFF.

The CDR3 is CASSTLQGAVETQYF. CDR3 sequence (DNA): TGTGCCAGCAGTACCTTACAGGGGGCTGTAGAGACCCAGTACTTC. The chain uses TRBV27 and TRBJ2-5; 9 bases fit TRBD1. V was pared by 5 bases and J by 4 bases, with 8 bases of the junction left unmatched. The CDR3 consists of 15 residues. Germline V gene data show CDR1 as MNHEY and CDR2 as SMNVEV (reference sequence).

The chain employs TRBV20-1 and TRBJ2-2; D call uncertain. V was trimmed by 1 base and J by 5 bases, leaving 5 bases between them. The germline V gene has CDR1 DFQATT and CDR2 SNEGSKA (reference sequence). The CDR3 length is 12 residues. CDR3 sequence (DNA): TGCAGTGCTAGAGGATGGACCGGGGAGCTGTTTTTT. Translated, it gives CSARGWTGELFF.

This clonotype turned up a few times. V and J are TRBV29-1 and TRBJ2-2; tentatively, D is TRBD1 (7 bases). Germline V gene data show CDR1 as SQVTM and CDR2 as ANQGSEA. This CDR3 contains 13 residues. CDR3 nucleotide sequence: TGCAGTACCGGGACAGCGGGCTCCGGGGAGCTGTTTTTT. Its protein is CSTGTAGSGELFF.

This clonotype was found a few times. J is TRBJ2-7 and V is TRBV18, with a weak D call TRBD1 (6 bases). V was pared by 6 bases and J by 2 bases, with 20 bases between. The germline CDR1 and CDR2 sequences are KGHSH and LQKENI. The CDR3 sequence is 16 residues long. The CDR3 sequence is CASSQSRQDRPYEQYF. Here the CDR3 DNA reads TGTGCCAGCTCTCAATCACGACAGGATCGTCCCTACGAGCAGTACTTC. Looking up the rest from reference TRBV18 and TRBJ2-7 gives the full variable domain: NAGVMQNPRHLVRRRGQEARLRCSPMKGHSHVYWYRQLPEEGLKFMVYLQKENIIDESGMPKERFSAEFPKEGPSILRIQQVVRGDSAAYFCASSQSRQDRPYEQYFGPGTRLTVT.

This clonotype was picked up one time. Germline is not matched at one junction end, which may reflect a read error. V is TRBV3-1 and J is TRBJ2-5; D call uncertain. This CDR3 has 13 amino acids. CDR1 and CDR2 from the germline V gene are LGHDT and YNNKEL (reference sequence). CDR3 in amino acids: CASSQSPQETQNF. The CDR3 nucleotides read TGTGCCAGCAGCCAAAGTCCCCAAGAGACCCAGAACTTC.

The sample holds a few counts of this clonotype. The CDR3 DNA follows: TGTGCCAGCAGTTTAGAGGGGGCGGTGGAGACCCAGTACTTC. This sequence encodes CASSLEGAVETQYF. The chain combines TRBV12-3 or TRBV12-4 with TRBJ2-5, with 7 bases lining up with TRBD1. V lost 1 base and J lost 5; bases outside the gene matches: 4. The CDR3 consists of 14 residues.

The V gene is TRBV2, the J gene TRBJ2-1; D is undetermined. Germline CDR1 SNHLY, CDR2 FYNNEI. The CDR3 has 14 amino acids. V was pared by 6 bases and J by 1 base, with 10 bases between. In nucleotides, the CDR3 is TGTGCCAGCAGGGACCCAAGATCCTACAATGAGCAGTTCTTC. It translates to CASRDPRSYNEQFF.

This clonotype has just a few counts. A read error is possible here, since a much larger clone lies one base away. The chain recombines TRBV4-3 with TRBJ2-7, with 11 bases aligning to TRBD1. The CDR3 covers 14 residues. Trimming removed 3 bases from V and 6 bases from J; junction bases left unmatched: 4. In germline, CDR1 is LGHNA, CDR2 YSLEER. DNA for the CDR3: TGCGCCAGCAGCCAGGGACAGGGGGACTTCGAGCAGTACTTC. The encoded protein is CASSQGQGDFEQYF.